This T cell receptor (beta chain) emerged from a study of blood T cell repertoires in COVID-19. Overall study context: In each case, the material was cDNA or gDNA derived from T cells, B-cell-depleted T cells, or PBMCs.

In the original analysis: The authors estimated nucleated cell counts from reference gene primer amplification. Libraries were prepared by immunoSEQ multiplex PCR; TCRdb keeps only in-frame clonotypes and omits some of them. The V and J calls and the clone size are those of that table, but D and trimming were determined from the DNA. The sample holds about 93,000 clones, just under 80% seen once. Trimming took 2 bases from V and 7 from J, leaving 15 bases between them. Germline assignment: CDR1 KGHSH and CDR2 LQKENI. The CDR3 extends over 14 amino acids. This TCR was sampled from a human donor in a cohort sampled during active COVID-19. This rearrangement joins TRBV18 to TRBJ2-7; a possible D gene is TRBD2 (6 bases). Specimen: peripheral blood. This CDR3 reads CASSPSGDRGEQYF. CDR3 coding DNA: TGTGCCAGCTCACCATCGGGGGACCGGGGAGAGCAGTACTTC.